This entry lists 21 T cell receptor beta chains sequenced from one sample in a study of T cells in Graves' hyperthyroidism and ophthalmopathy. Amplification of TCR beta CDR3 regions used RNA as the template. The HTBI primer set was used in a first-round RT-PCR of the TCR CDR3. MiXCR, applied by TCRdb to the multiplex PCR reads, yields one record per CDR3 protein. The sample has 480,000 or so distinct CDR3 sequences, 40% to 50% seen once; the top ten hold about 45%. The specimen sequenced was peripheral blood or thyroid tissue (not recorded which). The source is an adult woman with Graves' disease, either hyperthyroidism or ophthalmopathy (not recorded which).

J is TRBJ2-2 and V is TRBV24-1; D gene unclear. Per germline, CDR1 KGHDR and CDR2 SFDVKD. The V end was cut by 6 bases, the J end by 0 bases, with 10 bases between. The CDR3 contains 15 residues. The CDR3 DNA reads TGTGCCACCAGTCCCCCTCCCCCGAACACCGGGGAGCTGTTTTTT. It yields the protein CATSPPPPNTGELFF.

This clonotype has a count of ten or more. The chain uses TRBV3-1 and TRBJ1-2, with unresolved D. The CDR3 runs 16 residues. Germline V gene sequence: CDR1 LGHDT, CDR2 YNNKEL (reference sequence). Trimming stripped 6 bases from V and 0 bases from J, with 17 bases between. CDR3 sequence (DNA): TGTGCCAGCAGTTCCTTCGGTGCCCAAGCTAACTATGGCTACACCTTC. Protein product: CASSSFGAQANYGYTF.

This clonotype was found many times. J is TRBJ1-1 and V is TRBV29-1, with D perhaps matching TRBD1 (6 bases). The CDR3 contains 14 residues. Trimming shortened V by 7 bases and J by 4 bases, and 19 bases separated the two germline ends. Germline loops: CDR1 SQVTM, CDR2 ANQGSEA. The CDR3 bases are TGCAGCGCCTTAGGGGGGGGACGATTCACTGAAGCTTTCTTT. Translation gives CSALGGGRFTEAFF.

Comment on this clonotype: The junction departs from germline at one end; a sequencing error may be responsible. This rearrangement joins TRBV9 to TRBJ2-5; D remains ambiguous. CDR1 is SGDLS and CDR2 is YYNGEE in the germline V gene. The CDR3 covers 14 residues. CDR3 bases: TGTGCTAGCAGCGTTGAAATCTACCAAGAGACCCAGTACTTC. Amino acids: CASSVEIYQETQYF.

A note on this clonotype: The limits of the CDR3 on the DNA are not certain, so only TCRdb's listed CDR3 is given. V usage is TRBV7-9 and J usage is TRBJ2-5; the D segment call TRBD2 is taken from the table without a DNA check. Termini included, the CDR3 measures 18 amino acids. The germline V gene encodes CDR1 SEHNR and CDR2 FQNEAQ (reference sequence). This chain's CDR3 is CASSFYICSALSQETQYF.

The V call is TRBV15, the J call TRBJ2-5; 13 positions agree with TRBD2. With 3 bases clipped from V and 2 bases from J, the junction kept 3 bases outside the gene matches. The CDR3 has 16 residues. Germline CDR1 LNHNV, CDR2 YYDKDF (reference sequence). The CDR3 loop reads CATSSGLAGVQETQYF. In DNA form, the CDR3 reads TGTGCCACCAGCAGCGGACTAGCGGGAGTACAAGAGACCCAGTACTTC.

The chain recombines TRBV10-3 with TRBJ2-5, with TRBD2 identical over 8 bases. The CDR3 consists of 12 residues. The germline gives CDR1 ENHRY, CDR2 SYGVKD. V shed 10 bases, J shed 4 bases, and the junction held 5 bases outside the gene matches. CDR3 protein: CASGGIGETQYF. CDR3 nucleotide sequence: TGTGCCAGCGGGGGGATCGGAGAGACCCAGTACTTC.

Many counts were recorded for this clonotype. The rearrangement uses TRBV29-1 and TRBJ2-7; maybe TRBD1 (5 bases). This CDR3 has 11 residues. Looked up from germline, CDR1 is SQVTM and CDR2 is ANQGSEA. Trimming took off 1 base at V and 7 bases at J, with 8 bases between the two ends. The CDR3 bases are TGCAGCGTTGAAGTTCAGGGAGAGCAGTACTTC. Its protein is CSVEVQGEQYF.

The V and J genes are TRBV12-3 or TRBV12-4 and TRBJ1-6; unclear D gene. Trimming removed 6 bases at V and 6 bases at J, with 9 bases between. The CDR3 sequence is 13 residues long. The CDR3, as DNA: TGTGCCAGCAGACGAACCCTTAATTCACCCCTCCACTTT. It encodes CASRRTLNSPLHF.

Ten or more counts support this clonotype. This may stem from a read error, because a much larger clone lies one nucleotide away. The CDR3, as DNA: TGTGCCAGCAGCCGGACAGGGGGCGATTCACCCCTCCACTTT. This translates into CASSRTGGDSPLHF. The chain combines TRBV3-1 with TRBJ1-6; TRBD1 agrees at 11 bases. The CDR3 is 14 amino acids. Trimming removed 4 bases from V and 8 bases from J; junction bases left unmatched: 1. Per the germline V gene, CDR1 is LGHDT and CDR2 is YNNKEL (reference sequence).

Comment on this clonotype: One end of the junction varies from germline; a read error may be responsible. This rearrangement joins TRBV7-3 to TRBJ2-2; tentative D call: TRBD1 (5 bases). The germline V gene has CDR1 SGHTA and CDR2 FQGTGA. The CDR3 contains 14 residues. CDR3: CASSSVDNNGELFF. The CDR3 coding sequence is TGTGCCAGCAGCTCCGTGGACAACAACGGGGAGCTGTTTTTT.

In its sample, this clonotype was seen many times. V usage is TRBV18 and J usage is TRBJ1-6; TRBD1 is a possible D gene (6 bases). The CDR3 length is 14 residues. Trimming took 2 bases from V and 7 from J, leaving 9 bases between them. From germline, CDR1 is KGHSH and CDR2 LQKENI. CDR3 nucleotides: TGTGCCAGCTCACCAGGGACAACGAATTCACCCCTCCACTTT. Protein sequence: CASSPGTTNSPLHF.

This clonotype was recorded a few times. The rearrangement links TRBV20-1 to TRBJ1-1, with TRBD1 matching 7 bases. CDR3 length equals 13 residues. The V gene end was trimmed by 6 bases and the J gene end by 0 bases; junction bases not matched to a gene: 4. Germline CDR1 is DFQATT and CDR2 is SNEGSKA (reference sequence). The chain's CDR3 is CSARGTLNTEAFF. CDR3 nucleotide sequence: TGCAGTGCCAGGGGGACTCTGAACACTGAAGCTTTCTTT.

This clonotype was observed a handful of times. The chain links TRBV25-1 to TRBJ1-2; no clear D. Germline CDR1 reads MGHDK; CDR2 reads SYGVNS. The CDR3 length is 13 residues. The germline V and J ends were trimmed by 2 bases and 7 bases, with 11 bases remaining between them. Here the CDR3 DNA reads TGTGCCAGCAGTGAAGGAGGCCGTCCTGGCTACACCTTC. As protein: CASSEGGRPGYTF.

This chain connects TRBV28 to TRBJ2-5; D is undetermined. The CDR3 is 12 residues long. V lost 7 bases to trimming and J lost 3 bases, with 9 bases between them. CDR1 and CDR2 (germline): MDHEN, SYDVKM. For the CDR3, the DNA is TGTGCCAGCACCGAAGTTGAAGAGACCCAGTACTTC. Residues: CASTEVEETQYF.

The rearrangement links TRBV7-9 to TRBJ1-4, with D possibly matching TRBD1 (5 bases). This CDR3 is built from 13 residues. Germline V CDR1 and CDR2: SEHNR, FQNEAQ (reference sequence). V dropped 11 bases and J dropped 5 bases, with 15 bases sitting between them. CDR3 loop: CAGTGAVNEKLFF. The CDR3 DNA reads as TGTGCCGGGACTGGTGCGGTGAATGAAAAACTGTTTTTT.

This clonotype was observed at least ten times. The chain uses TRBV6-6 and TRBJ1-5; D gene unclear. The CDR3 consists of 14 residues. Trimming removed 10 bases at V and 0 bases at J, with 13 bases between. Per the germline V gene, CDR1 is MNHNY and CDR2 is SVGAGI (reference sequence). Here the CDR3 reads CATTWRDSNQPQHF. As DNA, the CDR3 is TGTGCCACTACGTGGCGCGATAGCAATCAGCCCCAGCATTTT.

V gene TRBV7-9 combines with J gene TRBJ2-7; D gene uncertain. Trimming took 0 bases from V and 1 from J, leaving 4 bases between them. Germline V lookup: CDR1 SEHNR, CDR2 FQNEAQ (reference sequence). The CDR3 totals 13 residues. The CDR3 nucleotides are TGTGCCAGCAGCTTAGCGCGGTCCTACGAGCAGTACTTC. Translating gives CASSLARSYEQYF.

This clonotype was counted ten times or more. This rearrangement joins TRBV12-3 or TRBV12-4 to TRBJ1-1; no clear D gene. Trimming pared 6 bases from V and 5 bases from J, leaving 16 bases between. This CDR3 is 14 amino acids long. The CDR3 region is CASRDPTWGTEAFF. The CDR3, as DNA: TGTGCCAGCAGGGACCCCACCTGGGGAACTGAAGCTTTCTTT.

V gene TRBV7-9 combines with J gene TRBJ1-1; D not resolved. The germline V and J ends were trimmed by 4 bases and 1 base, with 7 bases remaining between them. Germline V gene data show CDR1 as SEHNR and CDR2 as FQNEAQ (reference sequence). This CDR3 spans 13 amino acids. CDR3 protein: CASSWDGNTEAFF. The CDR3 DNA reads as TGTGCCAGCAGCTGGGATGGGAACACTGAAGCTTTCTTT.

This clonotype was detected ten times or more. This rearrangement joins TRBV5-6 to TRBJ1-5, with D unresolved. The V end was cut by 2 bases, the J end by 6 bases, with 9 bases between. The CDR3 covers 13 residues. Germline values: CDR1 SGHDT, CDR2 YYEEEE. CDR3 in amino acids: CASSLERGQPQHF. In DNA, the CDR3 is TGTGCCAGCAGCTTAGAACGGGGTCAGCCCCAGCATTTT.